This entry lists 28 T cell receptor beta chains sequenced from one sample in a study of identical twins. From the 5' RACE reads, TCRdb called clonotypes with MiXCR, one entry per CDR3 protein. The sample contains under 300,000 distinct CDR3 sequences, 9.5% to 15% of which appear only once. These data were also reused for a study on yellow fever vaccine responses in identical twins.

What was sequenced was memory (CD45RO+) T cells sorted from blood. The source is a young woman in good health.

The chain employs TRBV27 and TRBJ2-5; D gene unclear. Germline lookup yields CDR1 MNHEY and CDR2 SMNVEV (reference sequence). Trimming cost V 6 bases and J 1 base, with 3 bases left between them. The CDR3 is 11 residues long. CDR3 amino acids: CASRFQETQYF. CDR3 coding DNA: TGTGCCAGCAGGTTCCAAGAGACCCAGTACTTC.

This clonotype was seen a few times. The gene calls are TRBV28 and TRBJ1-1; TRBD1 agrees at 7 bases. From germline, CDR1 is MDHEN and CDR2 SYDVKM. The V and J ends lost 5 bases and 5 bases, in that order; junction bases with no gene match: 8. There are 14 residues in the CDR3. The CDR3 is CASSAYRGVTEAFF. CDR3 in DNA: TGTGCCAGCAGTGCTTACAGGGGCGTGACTGAAGCTTTCTTT.

This clonotype has a count of ten or more. The V and J genes are TRBV20-1 and TRBJ1-3; 8 nucleotides agree with TRBD1. V dropped 3 bases and J dropped 3; count of bases not matched to a gene: 4. The CDR3 extends over 14 amino acids. From germline, CDR1 is DFQATT and CDR2 SNEGSKA (reference sequence). The CDR3 nucleotides are TGCAGTGCTAGGTGGACAGGGAGTGGAAACACCATATATTTT. This gives the protein CSARWTGSGNTIYF.

There are many counts of this clonotype. This chain joins TRBV5-1 and TRBJ1-1, with D possibly matching TRBD1 (5 bases). The CDR3 has 14 amino acids. The germline CDR1 and CDR2 sequences are SGHRS and YFSETQ. V lost 2 bases and J 5 bases, leaving 13 bases between the germline ends. The CDR3 DNA is TGCGCCAGCAGCTTATCCCCCGGGGGAACTGAAGCTTTCTTT. It codes for CASSLSPGGTEAFF.

This clonotype was recorded only once. The chain combines TRBV24-1 with TRBJ2-7; D gene unclear. Germline assignment: CDR1 KGHDR and CDR2 SFDVKD. The V and J ends lost 3 bases and 1 base respectively, with 12 bases between them. This CDR3 comprises 15 residues. The CDR3 bases are TGTGCCACCAGTGATCCCGTGGCAGGTTCCTACGAGCAGTACTTC. Encoded protein: CATSDPVAGSYEQYF.

A few counts support this clonotype. The J gene is TRBJ2-2, the V gene TRBV19; D remains unclear. The CDR3 sequence is 13 residues long. With 3 bases removed from V and 10 bases from J, the gap between germline ends came to 12 bases. The V gene's germline CDR1 is LNHDA and CDR2 SQIVND (reference sequence). CDR3 DNA: TGTGCCAGTAGTATCGGGCCCTCCGCGGAGCTGTTTTTT. Its protein product is CASSIGPSAELFF.

This clonotype appeared many times. This sequence joins TRBV29-1 and TRBJ2-7, with 10 bases matching TRBD1. With 6 bases clipped from V and 2 bases from J, the junction kept 7 bases outside the gene matches. This CDR3 has 14 amino acids. Germline V gene data show CDR1 as SQVTM and CDR2 as ANQGSEA. The CDR3, as DNA: TGCAGCGTGGGAACCGGGACAGGGGCCTACGAGCAGTACTTC. The encoded protein is CSVGTGTGAYEQYF.

This clonotype was detected many times. The V call is TRBV7-8, the J call TRBJ1-1; D is unresolved. Germline V gene data show CDR1 as SGHVS and CDR2 as FQNEAQ. V lost 3 bases and J lost 5, with 13 bases in between. This CDR3 contains 14 residues. Written as DNA, the CDR3 is TGTGCCAGCAGCTTCTTATCTCGGTCGACTGAAGCTTTCTTT. Its protein product is CASSFLSRSTEAFF. The entire variable domain, with the rest obtained from reference TRBV7-8 and TRBJ1-1, is as follows: GAGVSQSPRYKVAKRGQDVALRCDPISGHVSLFWYQQALGQGPEFLTYFQNEAQLDKSGLPSDRFFAERPEGSVSTLKIQRTQQEDSAVYLCASSFLSRSTEAFFGQGTRLTVV.

This sequence joins TRBV20-1 and TRBJ2-3, with D tentatively TRBD1 (6 bases). Per the germline V gene, CDR1 is DFQATT and CDR2 is SNEGSKA (reference sequence). The CDR3 is made up of 15 amino acids. V was cut by 3 bases and J by 0 bases, with 13 bases left in between. The CDR3 sequence is CSASPLDRSTDTQYF. CDR3 coding DNA: TGCAGTGCTAGCCCCCTGGACAGAAGCACAGATACGCAGTATTTT.

In the case of this clonotype: Sequence at one end of the junction differs from germline and may be a read error. The CDR3 loop reads CIVEFSYEQYF. In DNA form, the CDR3 reads TGCATCGTTGAATTTAGCTACGAGCAGTACTTC. The gene calls are TRBV29-1 and TRBJ2-7; no definite D call. The CDR3 covers 11 residues. Germline values: CDR1 SQVTM, CDR2 ANQGSEA.

Only a few counts were recorded for this clonotype. V and J are TRBV5-1 and TRBJ2-4, with D possibly matching TRBD2 (7 bases). V lost 4 bases and J lost 5, with 25 bases in between. The CDR3 has 18 amino acids. CDR1 is SGHRS and CDR2 is YFSETQ in the germline V gene. CDR3: CASSPRRWGGSGENIQYF. The CDR3 DNA reads TGCGCCAGCAGCCCCAGGAGGTGGGGGGGCTCTGGCGAAAACATTCAGTACTTC.

The chain combines TRBV27 with TRBJ1-1; a possible D gene is TRBD1 (5 bases). The CDR3 is 13 amino acids. From germline, CDR1 is MNHEY and CDR2 SMNVEV (reference sequence). Trimming cost V 0 bases and J 7 bases, with 9 bases left between them. CDR3 in amino acids: CASSLSGGREAFF. The CDR3 DNA reads as TGTGCCAGCAGTTTATCGGGGGGTCGTGAAGCTTTCTTT.

The rearrangement links TRBV7-9 to TRBJ2-2; the match to TRBD2 covers 8 bases. V was pared by 5 bases and J by 5 bases, with 10 bases of the junction left unmatched. The CDR3 has 16 amino acids. The germline CDR1 and CDR2 sequences are SEHNR and FQNEAQ (reference sequence). The CDR3 DNA follows: TGTGCCAGCAGCCCCGCGGGGGGAAGGAGGACCGGGGAGCTGTTTTTT. This translates into CASSPAGGRRTGELFF.

Concerning this clonotype: A much larger clone differs from this one at a single base, so this may be a read error. The chain couples TRBV5-1 to TRBJ2-3; a possible D gene is TRBD1 (6 bases). In germline, CDR1 is SGHRS, CDR2 YFSETQ. The CDR3 has 14 residues. The CDR3 is CASSLAGTPDAQYF. CDR3 DNA: TGCGCCAGCAGCTTGGCCGGGACACCAGATGCGCAGTATTTT.

The rearrangement joins TRBV18 to TRBJ1-5; D is perhaps TRBD1 (6 bases). Trimming pared 5 bases from V and 3 bases from J, leaving 14 bases between. This CDR3 contains 15 residues. In germline, CDR1 is KGHSH, CDR2 LQKENI. CDR3 coding DNA: TGTGCCAGCTCAGAGCAGGGGAGGCTCAATCAGCCCCAGCATTTT. Encoded protein: CASSEQGRLNQPQHF.

The chain uses TRBV6-1 and TRBJ1-5, with D hard to call. The CDR3 sequence is 11 residues long. V was cut by 6 bases and J by 7 bases, with 7 bases left in between. The germline CDR1 and CDR2 sequences are MNHNS and SASEGT. Written as DNA, the CDR3 is TGTGCCAGCAGGGCTGGACAGCCCCAGCATTTT. Protein product: CASRAGQPQHF.

The V and J genes are TRBV19 and TRBJ2-5; unclear D gene. The V and J ends lost 4 bases and 0 bases respectively, with 6 bases between them. The CDR3 totals 13 residues. Germline V gives CDR1 LNHDA, CDR2 SQIVND (reference sequence). CDR3 amino acids: CASSRTYQETQYF. The CDR3 DNA reads TGTGCCAGTAGTAGGACGTACCAAGAGACCCAGTACTTC.

This clonotype appeared a few times. The CDR3 region is CSASGLAGTYNEQFF. DNA for the CDR3: TGCAGTGCTAGCGGGCTAGCGGGAACCTACAATGAGCAGTTCTTC. V gene TRBV20-1 combines with J gene TRBJ2-1; 9 bases match TRBD2. The V gene end was trimmed by 3 bases and the J gene end by 2 bases; junction bases not matched to a gene: 5. This CDR3 region has 15 residues. CDR1 and CDR2 from the germline V gene are DFQATT and SNEGSKA (reference sequence).

J is TRBJ1-5 and V is TRBV9; no firm D call. Trimming left V 7 bases short and J 7 bases short, with 9 bases between. CDR3 length: 11 residues. CDR1 is SGDLS and CDR2 is YYNGEE in the germline V gene. CDR3 residues: CASGTAQPQHF. The CDR3 nucleotides read TGTGCCAGCGGAACCGCGCAGCCCCAGCATTTT.

J is TRBJ1-5 and V is TRBV20-1; TRBD1 matches 11 bases. The junction had 4 bases not matched to a gene; V was cut back by 3 bases and J by 6 bases. Germline V gives CDR1 DFQATT, CDR2 SNEGSKA (reference sequence). CDR3 length equals 14 residues. The CDR3 region is CSASIGQGAQPQHF. Here the CDR3 DNA reads TGCAGTGCTAGTATTGGACAGGGGGCTCAGCCCCAGCATTTT.

Ten or more counts support this clonotype. The V and J genes are TRBV7-9 and TRBJ1-4, with D tentatively TRBD1 (6 bases). Per the germline V gene, CDR1 is SEHNR and CDR2 is FQNEAQ (reference sequence). Between the trimmed V and J ends, which lost 0 bases and 8 bases, there was a span of 22 bases. The CDR3 contains 18 residues. The CDR3 DNA is TGTGCCAGCAGCTTAGCGGCGTTCGGTCGGGGGGCCGGGGAAAAACTGTTTTTT. Translation gives CASSLAAFGRGAGEKLFF.

As regards this clonotype: This may arise from a read error, as a much more abundant clone is one base away. The CDR3 loop is CASSFYGVGELFF. CDR3 nucleotide sequence: TGTGCCAGCAGCTTTTACGGGGTCGGGGAGCTGTTTTTT. The rearrangement links TRBV7-9 to TRBJ2-2; tentatively, D is TRBD2 (5 bases). This CDR3 spans 13 amino acids. The germline V gene has CDR1 SEHNR and CDR2 FQNEAQ (reference sequence). Deletions cut 3 bases from V and 7 bases from J, with 9 bases between.

The genes are TRBV13 and TRBJ2-5; D gene unclear. Trimming removed 0 bases from V and 6 bases from J, with 5 bases in between. Germline V lookup: CDR1 PRHDT, CDR2 FYEKMQ (reference sequence). CDR3 length equals 12 residues. This chain's CDR3 is CASSLGSKTQYF. The CDR3, as DNA: TGTGCCAGCAGCTTAGGCTCCAAGACCCAGTACTTC.

This chain links TRBV29-1 with TRBJ2-5, with 8 nucleotides matching TRBD2. V lost 1 base, J lost 5 bases, and 3 bases stayed unmatched. CDR3 length: 13 amino acids. Germline CDR1 reads SQVTM; CDR2 reads ANQGSEA. CDR3 coding DNA: TGCAGCGTTGAAGGGGCTAGCGGGGAGACCCAGTACTTC. It codes for CSVEGASGETQYF.

This clonotype was observed a few times. V and J are TRBV20-1 and TRBJ1-4, with D tentatively TRBD1 (5 bases). Deletions cut 3 bases from V and 8 bases from J, with 16 bases between. From germline, CDR1 is DFQATT and CDR2 SNEGSKA (reference sequence). The CDR3 length is 14 residues. For the CDR3, the DNA is TGCAGTGCTAGCTCCGGGGCCCCACACGAAAAACTGTTTTTT. It yields the protein CSASSGAPHEKLFF.

The chain is built from TRBV10-2 and TRBJ1-1; TRBD1 is a possible D gene (6 bases). V was trimmed by 4 bases and J by 1 base, leaving 10 bases between them. The CDR3 loop spans 14 amino acids. The germline gives CDR1 WSHSY, CDR2 SAAADI. The CDR3 DNA sequence: TGCGCCAGCAGTGGGCTGACAGGGAACACTGAAGCTTTCTTT. This encodes CASSGLTGNTEAFF.

Only one count was recorded for this clonotype. V is TRBV2 and J is TRBJ1-2; the D is unclear. The ends were cut back, 8 bases at V and 2 bases at J, with 12 bases in the middle. CDR3 length equals 13 residues. Germline V gene data show CDR1 as SNHLY and CDR2 as FYNNEI. The CDR3 loop reads CASALSRNYGYTF. DNA of the CDR3: TGTGCCAGCGCTCTCTCCAGGAACTATGGCTACACCTTC.

This clonotype came up many times. The CDR3 loop is CASSFSGPTYEQYF. For the CDR3, the DNA is TGCGCCAGCAGCTTTTCAGGGCCAACCTACGAGCAGTACTTC. This chain connects TRBV5-1 to TRBJ2-7; D is possibly TRBD1 (5 bases). Germline values: CDR1 SGHRS, CDR2 YFSETQ. V dropped 2 bases and J dropped 2 bases, with 11 bases sitting between them. The CDR3 has 14 amino acids.